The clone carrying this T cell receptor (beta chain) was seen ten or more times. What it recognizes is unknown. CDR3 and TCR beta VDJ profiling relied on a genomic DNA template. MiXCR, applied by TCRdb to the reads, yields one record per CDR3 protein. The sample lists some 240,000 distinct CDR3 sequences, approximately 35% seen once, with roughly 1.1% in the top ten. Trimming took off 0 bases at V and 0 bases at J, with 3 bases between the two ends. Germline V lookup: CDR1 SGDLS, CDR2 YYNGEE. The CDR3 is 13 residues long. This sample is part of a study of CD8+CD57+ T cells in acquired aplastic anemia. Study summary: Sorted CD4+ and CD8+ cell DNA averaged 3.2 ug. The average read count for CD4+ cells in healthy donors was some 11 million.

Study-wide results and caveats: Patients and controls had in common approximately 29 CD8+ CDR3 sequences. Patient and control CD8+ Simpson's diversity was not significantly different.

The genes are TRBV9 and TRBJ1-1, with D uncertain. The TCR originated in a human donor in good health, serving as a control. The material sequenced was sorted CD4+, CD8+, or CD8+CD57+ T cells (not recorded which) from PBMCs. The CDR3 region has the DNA TGTGCCAGCAGCGTAGAGCTGAACACTGAAGCTTTCTTT. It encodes CASSVELNTEAFF.